The 26 T cell receptor beta chains below come from one sample, sequenced in a study of cytomegalovirus exposure and HLA in healthy donors. The PCR employed 60 Vbeta primers together with 13 Jbeta primers. Clones were sequenced by immunoSEQ multiplex PCR, and TCRdb holds only the in-frame ones, with some missing. The sample includes about 51,000 clones. Input material: PBMCs. The receptors derive from a female donor in good health and CMV-seronegative.

The J gene is TRBJ1-1, the V gene TRBV7-9; 9 bases map to TRBD1. This CDR3 spans 15 amino acids. Trimming removed 6 bases from V and 4 bases from J; junction bases left unmatched: 9. The germline gives CDR1 SEHNR, CDR2 FQNEAQ (reference sequence). The CDR3, as DNA: TGTGCCAGCAGAGCACCCGCGACAGGGGGCACTGAAGCTTTCTTT. Amino acid sequence: CASRAPATGGTEAFF.

J is TRBJ2-3 and V is TRBV6-1; D not certain. V gave up 7 bases and J gave up 5 bases, with 16 bases separating them. The CDR3 consists of 14 residues. Germline lookup yields CDR1 MNHNS and CDR2 SASEGT. The CDR3 bases are TGTGCCAGCACTAAGACGACACAGATAGATACGCAGTATTTT. Residues: CASTKTTQIDTQYF.

The chain joins TRBV19 to TRBJ1-1, with D unclear. The CDR3 contains 11 residues. Germline V gene sequence: CDR1 LNHDA, CDR2 SQIVND (reference sequence). Between the trimmed V and J ends, which lost 8 bases and 6 bases, there was a span of 10 bases. CDR3 bases: TGTGCCAGTTCGAGAGGGCCTGAAGCTTTCTTT. This translates into CASSRGPEAFF. Supplemented by reference TRBV19 and TRBJ1-1, the full variable domain reads DGGITQSPKYLFRKEGQNVTLSCEQNLNHDAMYWYRQDPGQGLRLIYYSQIVNDFQKGDIAEGYSVSREKKESFPLTVTSAQKNPTAFYLCASSRGPEAFFGQGTRLTVV.

V is TRBV4-1 and J is TRBJ1-2; 7 nucleotides match TRBD1. The CDR3 length is 14 residues. Trimming at V came to 2 bases and at J to 4 bases, leaving 4 bases not matched to a gene. CDR1 MGHRA and CDR2 YSYEKL come from the germline V gene. In nucleotides, the CDR3 is TGCGCCAGCAGCCAACCGGGACAGCGCTATGGCTACACCTTC. Translating it yields CASSQPGQRYGYTF.

The chain links TRBV9 to TRBJ1-2; TRBD1 matches at 7 bases. This CDR3 spans 15 amino acids. Germline V CDR1 and CDR2: SGDLS, YYNGEE. J was trimmed by 4 bases and V by 0 bases; bases with no gene match: 6. CDR3 coding DNA: TGTGCCAGCAGCGTAGCTGGAGGGGGCGGCTATGGCTACACCTTC. It translates to CASSVAGGGGYGYTF.

V usage is TRBV6-6 and J usage is TRBJ2-7; 8 bases line up with TRBD1. The J segment lost 0 bases and the V segment lost 10 bases, leaving 14 bases of the junction unmatched. CDR3 length: 16 amino acids. Germline V gene sequence: CDR1 MNHNY, CDR2 SVGAGI (reference sequence). The CDR3 DNA is TGTGCCACTGGGGCCCAGGACAGGGCTTTCTCCTACGAGCAGTACTTC. Its protein is CATGAQDRAFSYEQYF.

V is TRBV6-1 and J is TRBJ2-7, with TRBD2 identical over 9 bases. The CDR3 totals 15 residues. Germline trimming cut 2 bases from V and 5 bases from J; bases unmatched to any gene: 7. From germline, CDR1 is MNHNS and CDR2 SASEGT. CDR3 residues: CASSEWREGRNEQYF. The CDR3 nucleotides read TGTGCCAGCAGTGAATGGCGGGAGGGCCGGAACGAGCAGTACTTC.

This chain links TRBV6-5 with TRBJ1-6, with D perhaps TRBD1 (5 bases). The V and J ends lost 5 bases and 7 bases respectively, with 15 bases between them. The CDR3 consists of 15 residues. The germline CDR1 and CDR2 sequences are MNHEY and SVGAGI. The CDR3: CASSGRRDGNSPLHF. The DNA of the CDR3 is TGTGCCAGCAGTGGAAGGCGGGACGGGAATTCACCCCTCCACTTT.

Here the CDR3 DNA reads TGCGCCAGCAGCTTGGACGCGGCCCTAAGGGGAGAGCAGTACTTC. Translated: CASSLDAALRGEQYF. The chain uses TRBV5-1 and TRBJ2-7, with D tentatively TRBD1 (5 bases). CDR3 size: 15 residues. V dropped 0 bases and J dropped 7 bases, with 17 bases sitting between them. Germline assignment: CDR1 SGHRS and CDR2 YFSETQ.

J is TRBJ1-2 and V is TRBV4-2; D unclear. Trimming removed 4 bases at V and 4 bases at J, with 16 bases between. The germline gives CDR1 LGHNA, CDR2 YNFKEQ. CDR3 length equals 15 residues. The CDR3 bases are TGTGCCAGCAGCCCCGATAGGAGGGAAGTCTATGGCTACACCTTC. Translation gives CASSPDRREVYGYTF.

This chain's CDR3 is CAWEQGTYEQYF. For the CDR3, the DNA is TGTGCCTGGGAGCAGGGGACCTACGAGCAGTACTTC. The rearrangement uses TRBV30 and TRBJ2-7; tentative D call: TRBD1 (6 bases). Germline V lookup: CDR1 GTSNPN, CDR2 SVGIG (reference sequence). The CDR3 is made up of 12 amino acids. The V gene lost 5 bases and the J gene lost 2 bases, with 10 bases spanning the gap.

The V and J genes are TRBV6-4 and TRBJ2-1; TRBD2 matches at 12 bases. With V trimmed by 6 bases and J by 5 bases, 5 bases remained unmatched. The CDR3 contains 15 residues. Per germline, CDR1 MRHNA and CDR2 SNTAGT. The CDR3 spells CASSETSGGHNEQFF. Here the CDR3 DNA reads TGTGCCAGCAGCGAGACTAGCGGGGGTCACAATGAGCAGTTCTTC.

The rearrangement uses TRBV6-1 and TRBJ2-7, with D tentatively TRBD1 (5 bases). V lost 6 bases to trimming and J lost 2 bases, with 11 bases between them. CDR1 is MNHNS and CDR2 is SASEGT in the germline V gene. There are 13 residues in the CDR3. CDR3 protein: CASSQGRTYEQYF. CDR3 coding DNA: TGTGCCAGCAGCCAGGGAAGGACCTACGAGCAGTACTTC.

This chain joins TRBV7-9 and TRBJ1-1, with a possible D match to TRBD1 (6 bases). The germline V and J ends were trimmed by 8 bases and 6 bases, with 13 bases remaining between them. Looked up from germline, CDR1 is SEHNR and CDR2 is FQNEAQ (reference sequence). This CDR3 is 12 amino acids long. The CDR3 sequence is CASFTGLAEAFF. The CDR3 nucleotides are TGTGCCAGCTTTACAGGGTTGGCTGAAGCTTTCTTT. The full variable domain, rest sourced from reference TRBV7-9 and TRBJ1-1, is DTGVSQNPRHKITKRGQNVTFRCDPISEHNRLYWYRQTLGQGPEFLTYFQNEAQLEKSRLLSDRFSAERPKGSFSTLEIQRTEQGDSAMYLCASFTGLAEAFFGQGTRLTVV.

This chain links TRBV7-9 with TRBJ1-1, with D hard to call. Trimming stripped 4 bases from V and 0 bases from J, with 18 bases between. This CDR3 region has 17 residues. Germline assignment: CDR1 SEHNR and CDR2 FQNEAQ (reference sequence). The DNA for the CDR3 is TGTGCCAGCAGCTCCGTCGCGACGGTTAGCTTGAACACTGAAGCTTTCTTT. Its translation: CASSSVATVSLNTEAFF.

The chain recombines TRBV6-5 with TRBJ2-7, with a weak D call TRBD2 (6 bases). CDR3 length: 14 amino acids. V was cut by 2 bases and J by 2 bases, with 10 bases left in between. The germline gives CDR1 MNHEY, CDR2 SVGAGI. The CDR3 reads CASSYGWGAYEQYF. Written as DNA, the CDR3 is TGTGCCAGCAGTTACGGCTGGGGGGCCTACGAGCAGTACTTC.

The rearrangement links TRBV2 to TRBJ1-4; tentatively, D is TRBD1 (6 bases). Trimming left V 4 bases short and J 4 bases short, with 13 bases between. The CDR3 loop spans 15 amino acids. The germline V gene encodes CDR1 SNHLY and CDR2 FYNNEI. In nucleotides, the CDR3 is TGTGCCAGCAGTGCCCAGACAGGCCTTAATGAAAAACTGTTTTTT. Amino acids: CASSAQTGLNEKLFF.

The chain couples TRBV6-5 to TRBJ1-1; D is unresolved. CDR1 is MNHEY and CDR2 is SVGAGI in the germline V gene. Between the trimmed V and J ends, which lost 2 bases and 0 bases, there was a span of 10 bases. The CDR3 consists of 15 residues. The CDR3 DNA reads TGTGCCAGCAGTTACGAGGGAGCGATGAACACTGAAGCTTTCTTT. Translating gives CASSYEGAMNTEAFF.

This CDR3 is CASSQSLGSYGYTF. For the CDR3, the DNA is TGTGCCAGCAGCCAAAGTCTGGGGAGCTATGGCTACACCTTC. The rearrangement joins TRBV28 to TRBJ1-2; no clear D. Trimming cost V 6 bases and J 4 bases, with 15 bases left between them. Per the germline V gene, CDR1 is MDHEN and CDR2 is SYDVKM. CDR3 length: 14 residues.

J is TRBJ2-7 and V is TRBV5-1; 10 nucleotides line up with TRBD1. V lost 3 bases, J lost 5 bases, and 5 bases stayed unmatched. The CDR3 spans 14 residues. Germline lookup yields CDR1 SGHRS and CDR2 YFSETQ. The CDR3 bases are TGCGCCAGCAGCTCGCCGGACAGGGGGGACGAGCAGTACTTC. Its protein is CASSSPDRGDEQYF.

V usage is TRBV19 and J usage is TRBJ2-3, with 10 bases aligning to TRBD2. This CDR3 is built from 15 residues. The germline V gene encodes CDR1 LNHDA and CDR2 SQIVND (reference sequence). Unmatched junction bases numbered 5, after V lost 6 bases and J lost 2 bases. The chain's CDR3 is CASRRSGGATDTQYF. The CDR3 nucleotides are TGTGCCAGTAGGAGAAGCGGGGGGGCCACAGATACGCAGTATTTT.

This chain links TRBV15 with TRBJ2-7; maybe TRBD2 (6 bases). Germline V gene sequence: CDR1 LNHNV, CDR2 YYDKDF (reference sequence). The CDR3 totals 15 residues. V shed 0 bases and J shed 3 bases, with 12 bases lying between them. The CDR3 nucleotides read TGTGCCACCAGCAGAGATCTGGCGGGGAACTACGAGCAGTACTTC. This codes for CATSRDLAGNYEQYF.

This chain uses TRBV1 with TRBJ2-1; the tabulated D call, TRBD2, remains unverified against the DNA. TRBV1 is tagged as a pseudogene. There are 18 residues in the CDR3. The CDR3 sequence is CTSSHPPMLAGAVNEQFF. CDR3 DNA sequence: TGCACCAGCAGCCACCCTCCTATGCTAGCGGGAGCAGTCAATGAGCAGTTCTTC.

The gene calls are TRBV5-1 and TRBJ2-1; 13 bases agree with TRBD2. The CDR3 runs to 17 residues. Germline V gene data show CDR1 as SGHRS and CDR2 as YFSETQ. With V trimmed by 4 bases and J by 2 bases, 6 bases remained unmatched. The CDR3: CASSRTGTSGTYNEQFF. CDR3 coding DNA: TGCGCCAGCAGCCGAACCGGGACTAGCGGGACCTACAATGAGCAGTTCTTC.

The chain uses TRBV19 and TRBJ2-5; 7 bases line up with TRBD2. Germline values: CDR1 LNHDA, CDR2 SQIVND (reference sequence). The CDR3 runs to 15 residues. J was trimmed by 3 bases and V by 2 bases; bases with no gene match: 6. The CDR3: CASSIRRGLKETQYF. CDR3 DNA: TGTGCCAGTAGTATAAGGCGGGGACTAAAAGAGACCCAGTACTTC.

V and J are TRBV18 and TRBJ1-2; D may be TRBD1 (6 bases). The CDR3 runs 12 residues. Germline-derived CDR1 and CDR2 are KGHSH and LQKENI. With 4 bases removed from V and 7 bases from J, the gap between germline ends came to 10 bases. CDR3: CASSLGDIGYTF. Written as DNA, the CDR3 is TGTGCCAGCTCACTGGGGGACATTGGCTACACCTTC.